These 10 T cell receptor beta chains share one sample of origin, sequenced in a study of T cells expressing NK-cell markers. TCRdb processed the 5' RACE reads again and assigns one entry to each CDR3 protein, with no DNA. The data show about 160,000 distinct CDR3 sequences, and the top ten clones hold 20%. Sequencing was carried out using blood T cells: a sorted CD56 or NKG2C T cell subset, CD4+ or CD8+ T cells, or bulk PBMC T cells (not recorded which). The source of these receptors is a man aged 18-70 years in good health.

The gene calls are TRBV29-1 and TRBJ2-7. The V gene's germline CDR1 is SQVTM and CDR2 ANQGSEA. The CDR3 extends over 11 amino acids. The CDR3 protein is CSVRVGYEQYF.

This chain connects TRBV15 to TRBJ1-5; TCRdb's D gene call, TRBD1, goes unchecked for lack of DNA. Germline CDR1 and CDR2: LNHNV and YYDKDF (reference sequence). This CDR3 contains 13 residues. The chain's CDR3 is CATSTRDNQPQHF. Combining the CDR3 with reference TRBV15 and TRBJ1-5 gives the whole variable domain DAMVIQNPRYQVTQFGKPVTLSCSQTLNHNVMYWYQQKSSQAPKLLFHYYDKDFNNEADTPDNFQSRRPNTSFCFLDIRSPGLGDTAMYLCATSTRDNQPQHFGDGTRLSIL.

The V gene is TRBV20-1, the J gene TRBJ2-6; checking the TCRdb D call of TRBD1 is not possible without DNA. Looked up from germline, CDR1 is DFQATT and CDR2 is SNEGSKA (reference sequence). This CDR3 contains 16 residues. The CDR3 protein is CSARGGDRSGANVLTF.

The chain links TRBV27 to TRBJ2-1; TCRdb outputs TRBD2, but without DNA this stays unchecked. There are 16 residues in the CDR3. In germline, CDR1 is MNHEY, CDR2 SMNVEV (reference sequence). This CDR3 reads CASSLGLAGGVKEQFF.

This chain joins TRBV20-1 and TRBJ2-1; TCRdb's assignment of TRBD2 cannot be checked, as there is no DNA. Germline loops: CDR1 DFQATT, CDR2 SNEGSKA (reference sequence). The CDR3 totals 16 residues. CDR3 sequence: CSARDSLAALYNEQFF.

This CDR3 reads CASSPGFMNTEAFF. This chain joins TRBV6-1 and TRBJ1-1; TCRdb gives TRBD1 as the D gene, but with no DNA this cannot be confirmed. This CDR3 has 14 residues. Germline V lookup: CDR1 MNHNS, CDR2 SASEGT.

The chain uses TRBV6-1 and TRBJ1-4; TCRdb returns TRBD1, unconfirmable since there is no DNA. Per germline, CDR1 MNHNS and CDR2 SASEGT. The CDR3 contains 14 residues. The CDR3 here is CASSQDRGGEKLFF.

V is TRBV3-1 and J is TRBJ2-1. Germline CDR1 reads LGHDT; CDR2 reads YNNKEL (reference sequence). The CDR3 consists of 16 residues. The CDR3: CASSQDRAVTYNEQFF.

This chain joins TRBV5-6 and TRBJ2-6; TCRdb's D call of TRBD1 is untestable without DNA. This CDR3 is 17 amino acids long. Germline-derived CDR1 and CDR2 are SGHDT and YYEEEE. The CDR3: CASSLGGRDSGANVLTF. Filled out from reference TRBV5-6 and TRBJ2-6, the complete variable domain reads DAGVTQSPTHLIKTRGQQVTLRCSPKSGHDTVSWYQQALGQGPQFIFQYYEEEERQRGNFPDRFSGHQFPNYSSELNVNALLLGDSALYLCASSLGGRDSGANVLTFGAGSRLTVL.

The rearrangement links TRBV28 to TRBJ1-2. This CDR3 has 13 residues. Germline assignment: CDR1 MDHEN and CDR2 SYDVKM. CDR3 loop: CASSLPESYGYTF.